Presented here are 8 T cell receptor beta chains from one specimen sequenced in a study of blood T cell repertoires in COVID-19. The repertoire was sequenced with immunoSEQ multiplex PCR; TCRdb's copy has only in-frame clones and lacks some. The sample gives 28,000 or so clones, almost 90% of which show up once; 7.5% to 8% is in the top ten. Specimen: peripheral blood. The receptors here all came from a human donor in a cohort sampled during active COVID-19.

V and J are TRBV5-6 and TRBJ1-1, with a weak D call TRBD1 (6 bases). V lost 4 bases, J lost 2 bases, and 12 bases lay in between. Germline lookup yields CDR1 SGHDT and CDR2 YYEEEE. There are 14 residues in the CDR3. Here the CDR3 DNA reads TGTGCCAGCAGCAAGTACAGGGTAAACACTGAAGCTTTCTTT. This translates into CASSKYRVNTEAFF.

This chain links TRBV27 with TRBJ1-6; unclear D gene. Germline CDR1 reads MNHEY; CDR2 reads SMNVEV (reference sequence). Between the trimmed V and J ends, which lost 0 bases and 9 bases, there was a span of 9 bases. This CDR3 comprises 14 residues. CDR3 coding DNA: TGTGCCAGCAGTTTATCAGCTTCCGTTTCACCCCTCCACTTT. This sequence encodes CASSLSASVSPLHF.

The chain combines TRBV5-6 with TRBJ2-5; 8 nucleotides line up with TRBD2. Germline CDR1 SGHDT, CDR2 YYEEEE. The ends lost 4 bases at V and 5 bases at J; junction bases unmatched: 19. The CDR3 is made up of 18 amino acids. The CDR3 sequence is CASSLLSFAGGLSETQYF. The CDR3 DNA sequence: TGTGCCAGCAGCCTGCTTAGTTTTGCGGGGGGCTTATCGGAGACCCAGTACTTC.

In this sample, this clone turned up once. V gene TRBV2 combines with J gene TRBJ1-1, with D perhaps matching TRBD1 (6 bases). CDR1 and CDR2 (germline): SNHLY, FYNNEI. The CDR3 spans 14 residues. Trimming shortened V by 2 bases and J by 5 bases, and 12 bases separated the two germline ends. The CDR3 loop reads CASSETGFWTEAFF. The DNA for the CDR3 is TGTGCCAGCAGTGAAACAGGGTTTTGGACTGAAGCTTTCTTT. Supplemented by reference TRBV2 and TRBJ1-1, the full variable domain reads EPEVTQTPSHQVTQMGQEVILRCVPISNHLYFYWYRQILGQKVEFLVSFYNNEISEKSEIFDDQFSVERPDGSNFTLKIRSTKLEDSAMYFCASSETGFWTEAFFGQGTRLTVV.

This clone turned up a few times. The V gene is TRBV7-6, the J gene TRBJ2-7; D is undetermined. Trimming took off 0 bases at V and 5 bases at J, with 14 bases between the two ends. From germline, CDR1 is SGHVS and CDR2 FNYEAQ. The CDR3 has 15 amino acids. Here the CDR3 reads CASSLADAGIHEQYF. CDR3 DNA sequence: TGTGCCAGCAGCTTAGCAGACGCAGGAATCCACGAGCAGTACTTC.

This chain joins TRBV19 and TRBJ1-3; 7 bases match TRBD1. Germline CDR1 and CDR2: LNHDA and SQIVND (reference sequence). V lost 4 bases and J lost 0; bases outside the gene matches: 3. This CDR3 contains 15 residues. The CDR3 DNA is TGTGCCAGTAGTAGAGACAGGGTCTCTGGAAACACCATATATTTT. Its protein product is CASSRDRVSGNTIYF.

The chain couples TRBV11-3 to TRBJ2-2, with 7 positions matching TRBD1. With V trimmed by 4 bases and J by 1 base, 3 bases remained unmatched. Germline CDR1 and CDR2: SGHNT and YENEEA. CDR3 size: 15 residues. This CDR3 is CASSSGQLNTGELFF. The DNA for the CDR3 is TGTGCCAGCAGCTCGGGACAGCTGAACACCGGGGAGCTGTTTTTT.

The chain carries TRBV6-2 or TRBV6-3 and TRBJ2-7; TRBD2 might be the D (5 bases). Germline V gene sequence: CDR1 MNHEY, CDR2 SVGEGT. This CDR3 contains 14 residues. V was shortened by 0 bases and J by 2 bases, with 8 bases between the two germline ends. CDR3 sequence (DNA): TGTGCCAGCAGTTACTCGGGCGGGCCCTACGAGCAGTACTTC. Its protein is CASSYSGGPYEQYF.